This T cell receptor (beta chain) was recovered during a study of response to subunit inactivated influenza vaccine. Trimming took off 3 bases at V and 3 bases at J, with 21 bases between the two ends. The CDR3 is 16 residues long. Per the germline V gene, CDR1 is DFQATT and CDR2 is SNEGSKA (reference sequence). TCRdb redid the calling of the RT-PCR reads with MiXCR, one entry per CDR3 protein. The profile covers hundreds of thousands of distinct CDR3 sequences, with approximately 12% appearing a single time and roughly 10% taken by the ten largest. Material: PBMCs from blood, obtained on the day of vaccination. This rearrangement joins TRBV20-1 to TRBJ2-7; D might be TRBD2 (6 bases). The TCR sequence derives from a man over 45 who received an inactivated influenza vaccine. This CDR3 reads CSARAGRPGGFYEQYF. The CDR3, as DNA: TGCAGTGCTAGGGCAGGGAGGCCAGGAGGATTCTACGAGCAGTACTTC.